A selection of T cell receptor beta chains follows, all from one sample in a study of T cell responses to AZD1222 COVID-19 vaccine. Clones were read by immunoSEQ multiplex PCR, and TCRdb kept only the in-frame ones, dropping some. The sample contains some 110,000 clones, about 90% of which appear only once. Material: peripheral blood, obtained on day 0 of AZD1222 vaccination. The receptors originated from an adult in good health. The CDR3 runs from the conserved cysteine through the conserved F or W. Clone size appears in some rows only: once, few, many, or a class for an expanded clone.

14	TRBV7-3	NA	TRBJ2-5	CASSFGGVLETQYF
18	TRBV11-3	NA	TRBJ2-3	CASSLAQGGSTTADTQYF
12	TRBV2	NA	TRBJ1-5	CASSVGAQPQHF
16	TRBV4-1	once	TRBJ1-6	CASSQVGTDGNSPLHF
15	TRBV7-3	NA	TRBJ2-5	CASSPERGGEETQYF
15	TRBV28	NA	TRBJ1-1	CASRAPDRLLTEAFF
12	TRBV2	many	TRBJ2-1	CASRDYPNEQFF
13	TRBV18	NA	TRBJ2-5	CASSPRRGETQYF
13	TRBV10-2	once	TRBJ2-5	CASREGGKKTQYF
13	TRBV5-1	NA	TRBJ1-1	CASRPAGGPEAFF
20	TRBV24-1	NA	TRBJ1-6	CATSEGTGHPDLGYNSPLHF
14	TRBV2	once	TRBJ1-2	CASRPDYVQRGYTF
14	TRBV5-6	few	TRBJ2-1	CASSFRVPRVEQFF
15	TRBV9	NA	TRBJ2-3	CASSVGGLAGVLQYF
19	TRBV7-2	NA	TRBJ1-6	CASSPGRGRESSYNSPLHF
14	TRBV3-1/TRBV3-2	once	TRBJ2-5	CASSPQGVGETQYF
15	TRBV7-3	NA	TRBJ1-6	CASSLLAGGGSPLHF
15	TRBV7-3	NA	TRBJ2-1	CASSLKGGEGNEQFF
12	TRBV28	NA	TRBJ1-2	CASSQGHYGYTF
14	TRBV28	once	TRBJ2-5	CASSPRLGGETQYF
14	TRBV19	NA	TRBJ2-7	CASMWTGSGNEQYF
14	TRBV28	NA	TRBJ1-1	CASSTTDRGTEAFF
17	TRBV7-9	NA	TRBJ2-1	CASSLPSGSGSYNEQFF
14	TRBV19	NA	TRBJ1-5	CASSMSQVNQPQHF
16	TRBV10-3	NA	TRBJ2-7	CAISVIGQGASYEQYF
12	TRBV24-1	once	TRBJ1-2	CATSQEGHGYTF
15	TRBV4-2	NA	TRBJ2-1	CASSQDLRANNEQFF
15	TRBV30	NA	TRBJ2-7	CAWGRASVSSYEQYF
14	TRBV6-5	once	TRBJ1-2	CASSYSTESYGYTF
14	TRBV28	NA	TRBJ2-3	CATRTGILQNTQYF
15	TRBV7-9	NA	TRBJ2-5	CASSSLAGVLETQYF
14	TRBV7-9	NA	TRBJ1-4	CASSTSGGREKLFF
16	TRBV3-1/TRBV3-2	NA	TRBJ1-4	CASSLTGTQIEEKLFF
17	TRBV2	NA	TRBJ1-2	CASREAGARRSNYGYTF
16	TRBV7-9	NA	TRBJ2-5	CASSPSSTSGEETQYF
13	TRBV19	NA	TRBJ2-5	CASKAGGRETQYF
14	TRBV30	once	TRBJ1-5	CAWSHGQGAQPQHF
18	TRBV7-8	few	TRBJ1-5	CASSLGGGDNGANQPQHF
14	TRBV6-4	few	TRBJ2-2	CASSSGLNTGELFF